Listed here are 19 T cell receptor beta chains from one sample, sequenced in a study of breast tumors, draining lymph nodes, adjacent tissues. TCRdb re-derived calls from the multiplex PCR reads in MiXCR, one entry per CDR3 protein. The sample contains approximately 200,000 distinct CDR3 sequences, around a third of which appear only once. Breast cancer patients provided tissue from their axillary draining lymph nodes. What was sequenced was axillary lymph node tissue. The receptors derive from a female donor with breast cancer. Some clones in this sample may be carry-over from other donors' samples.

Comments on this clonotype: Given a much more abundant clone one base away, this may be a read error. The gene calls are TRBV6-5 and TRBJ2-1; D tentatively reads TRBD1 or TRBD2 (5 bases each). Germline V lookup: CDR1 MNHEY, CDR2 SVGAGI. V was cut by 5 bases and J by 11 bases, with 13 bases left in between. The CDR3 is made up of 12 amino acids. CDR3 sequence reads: CASSRDPSKQFF. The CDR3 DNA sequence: TGTGCCAGCAGTCGGGACCCCTCGAAGCAGTTCTTC.

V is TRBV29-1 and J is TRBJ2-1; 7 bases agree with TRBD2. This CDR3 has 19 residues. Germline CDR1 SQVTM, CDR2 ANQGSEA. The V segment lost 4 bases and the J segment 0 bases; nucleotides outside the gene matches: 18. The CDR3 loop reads CSVVYYLGEGGSSYNEQFF. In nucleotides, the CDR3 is TGCAGCGTTGTTTACTACTTAGGGGAGGGCGGAAGCTCCTACAATGAGCAGTTCTTC.

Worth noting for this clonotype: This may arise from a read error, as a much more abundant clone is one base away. The CDR3 here is CASSLTGTTGETQCF. The CDR3 DNA reads as TGTGCCAGCAGTCTCACTGGCACTACGGGGGAGACCCAGTGCTTC. The chain uses TRBV6-1 and TRBJ2-5; TRBD2 is a possible D gene (6 bases). The CDR3 contains 15 residues. Per germline, CDR1 MNHNS and CDR2 SASEGT.

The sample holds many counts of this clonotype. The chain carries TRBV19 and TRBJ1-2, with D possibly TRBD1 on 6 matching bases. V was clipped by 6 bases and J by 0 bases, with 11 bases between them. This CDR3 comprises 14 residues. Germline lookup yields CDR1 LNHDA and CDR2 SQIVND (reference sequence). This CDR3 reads CASRKDRTNYGYTF. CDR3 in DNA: TGTGCCAGTAGGAAAGACAGGACTAACTATGGCTACACCTTC.

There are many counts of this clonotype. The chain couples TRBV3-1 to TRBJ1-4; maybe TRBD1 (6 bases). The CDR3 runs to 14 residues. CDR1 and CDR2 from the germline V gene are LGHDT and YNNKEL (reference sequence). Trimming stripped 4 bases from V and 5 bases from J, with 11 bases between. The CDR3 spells CASSPGHNNEKLFF. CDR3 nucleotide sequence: TGTGCCAGCAGCCCGGGACACAACAATGAAAAACTGTTTTTT. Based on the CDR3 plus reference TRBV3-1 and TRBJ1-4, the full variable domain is DTAVSQTPKYLVTQMGNDKSIKCEQNLGHDTMYWYKQDSKKFLKIMFSYNNKELIINETVPNRFSPKSPDKAHLNLHINSLELGDSAVYFCASSPGHNNEKLFFGSGTQLSVL.

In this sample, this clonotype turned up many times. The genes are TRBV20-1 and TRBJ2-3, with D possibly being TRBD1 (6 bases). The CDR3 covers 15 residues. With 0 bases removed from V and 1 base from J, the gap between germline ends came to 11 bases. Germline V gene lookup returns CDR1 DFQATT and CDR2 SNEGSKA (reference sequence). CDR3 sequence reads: CSARDPRGRTDTQYF. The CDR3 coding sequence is TGCAGTGCTAGAGATCCCAGGGGACGCACAGATACGCAGTATTTT.

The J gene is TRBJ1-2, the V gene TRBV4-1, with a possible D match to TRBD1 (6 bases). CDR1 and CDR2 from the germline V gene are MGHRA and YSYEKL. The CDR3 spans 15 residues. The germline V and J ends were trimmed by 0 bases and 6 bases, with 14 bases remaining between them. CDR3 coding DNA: TGCGCCAGCAGCCAAGACACGGCGGGGGCGGATGGCTACACCTTC. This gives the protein CASSQDTAGADGYTF.

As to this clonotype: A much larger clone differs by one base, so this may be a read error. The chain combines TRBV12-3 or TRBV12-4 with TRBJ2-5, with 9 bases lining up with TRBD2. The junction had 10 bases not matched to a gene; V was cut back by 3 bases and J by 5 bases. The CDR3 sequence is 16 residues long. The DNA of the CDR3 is TGTGCCAGCAGTTTGACCCCTAGCGGGGCGAGGGAGACCCAGTACTTC. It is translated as CASSLTPSGARETQYF.

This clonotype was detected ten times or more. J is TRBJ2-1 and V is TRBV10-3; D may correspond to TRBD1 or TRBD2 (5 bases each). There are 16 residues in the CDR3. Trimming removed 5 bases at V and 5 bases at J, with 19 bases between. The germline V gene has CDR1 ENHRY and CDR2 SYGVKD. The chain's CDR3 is CAISIAWGNGNNEQFF. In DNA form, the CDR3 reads TGTGCCATCAGTATAGCGTGGGGGAACGGTAACAATGAGCAGTTCTTC.

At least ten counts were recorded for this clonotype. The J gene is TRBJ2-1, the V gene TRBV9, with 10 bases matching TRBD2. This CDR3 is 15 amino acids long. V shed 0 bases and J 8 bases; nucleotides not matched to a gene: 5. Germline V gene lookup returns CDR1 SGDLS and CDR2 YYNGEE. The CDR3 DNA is TGTGCCAGCAGCGTAGGAGCGGGGGGGCCCTATGAGCAGTTCTTC. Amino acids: CASSVGAGGPYEQFF.

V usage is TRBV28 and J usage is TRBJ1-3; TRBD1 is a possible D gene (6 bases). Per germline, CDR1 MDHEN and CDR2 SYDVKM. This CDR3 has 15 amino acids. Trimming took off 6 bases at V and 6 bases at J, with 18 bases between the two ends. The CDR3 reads CASRATGKEVNTIYF. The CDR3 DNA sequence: TGTGCCAGCAGAGCAACAGGGAAGGAGGTAAACACCATATATTTT.

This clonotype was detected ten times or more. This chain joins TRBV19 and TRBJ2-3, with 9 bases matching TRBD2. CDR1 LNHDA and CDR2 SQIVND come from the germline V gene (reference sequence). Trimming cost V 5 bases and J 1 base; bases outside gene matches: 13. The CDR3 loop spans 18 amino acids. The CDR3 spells CASSSSGGGALGTDTQYF. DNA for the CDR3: TGTGCCAGTAGTTCTTCCGGCGGGGGGGCCTTGGGCACAGATACGCAGTATTTT.

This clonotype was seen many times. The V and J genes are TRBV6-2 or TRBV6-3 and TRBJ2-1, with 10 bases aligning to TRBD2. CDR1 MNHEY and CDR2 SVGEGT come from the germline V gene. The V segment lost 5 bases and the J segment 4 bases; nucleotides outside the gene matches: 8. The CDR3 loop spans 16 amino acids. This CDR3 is CASSLHSSGGYNEQFF. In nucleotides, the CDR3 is TGTGCCAGCAGTCTCCATTCTAGCGGGGGTTACAATGAGCAGTTCTTC.

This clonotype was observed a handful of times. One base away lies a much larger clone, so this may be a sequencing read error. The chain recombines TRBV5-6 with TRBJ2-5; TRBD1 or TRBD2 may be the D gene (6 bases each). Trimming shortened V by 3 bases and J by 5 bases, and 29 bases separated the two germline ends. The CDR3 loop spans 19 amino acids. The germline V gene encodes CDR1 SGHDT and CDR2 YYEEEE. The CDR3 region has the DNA TGTGCCAGCAGCTCCAGGACAGCGGGCGTGGGGCGGCTCAAGGAGACCCAGTACTTC. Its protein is CASSSRTAGVGRLKETQYF.

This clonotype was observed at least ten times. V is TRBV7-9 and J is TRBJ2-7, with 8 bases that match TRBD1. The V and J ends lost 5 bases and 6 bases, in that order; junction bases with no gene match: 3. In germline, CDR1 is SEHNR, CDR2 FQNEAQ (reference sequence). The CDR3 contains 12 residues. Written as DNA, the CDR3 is TGTGCCAGCAGCCCTACAGGGGGCGAGCAGTACTTC. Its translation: CASSPTGGEQYF.

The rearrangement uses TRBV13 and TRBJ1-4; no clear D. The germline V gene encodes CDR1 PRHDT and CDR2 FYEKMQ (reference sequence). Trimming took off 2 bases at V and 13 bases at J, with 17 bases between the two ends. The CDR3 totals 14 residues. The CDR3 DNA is TGTGCCAGCAGCTTATGCTCTGCCGGTGCAAGACTGTTTTTT. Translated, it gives CASSLCSAGARLFF.

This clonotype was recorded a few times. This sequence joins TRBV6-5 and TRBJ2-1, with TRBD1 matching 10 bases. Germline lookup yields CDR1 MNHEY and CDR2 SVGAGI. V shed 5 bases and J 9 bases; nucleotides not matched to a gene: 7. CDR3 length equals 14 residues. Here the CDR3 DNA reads TGTGCCAGCAGTAGACAGGGGGCGGGAAGTGAGCAGTTCTTC. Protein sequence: CASSRQGAGSEQFF.

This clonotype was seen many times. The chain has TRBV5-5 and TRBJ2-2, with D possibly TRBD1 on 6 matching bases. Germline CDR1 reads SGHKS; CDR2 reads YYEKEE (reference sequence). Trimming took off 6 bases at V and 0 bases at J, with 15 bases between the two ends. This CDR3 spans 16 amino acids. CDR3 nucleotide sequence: TGTGCCAGCACCTTTCGTGACAGGACGAACACCGGGGAGCTGTTTTTT. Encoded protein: CASTFRDRTNTGELFF.

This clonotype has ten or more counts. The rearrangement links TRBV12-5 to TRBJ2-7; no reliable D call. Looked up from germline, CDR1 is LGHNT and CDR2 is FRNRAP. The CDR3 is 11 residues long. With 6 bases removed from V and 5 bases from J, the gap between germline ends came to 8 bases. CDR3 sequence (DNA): TGTGCTAGTGGCCCCTCTAACGAGCAGTACTTC. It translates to CASGPSNEQYF.